Below, 27 T cell receptor beta chains from the same sample are listed, as sequenced in a study of blood T cells in healthy people across ages. A second 7 to 11 cycle PCR used barcoded and J-beta primers. Each CDR3 protein is one row after TCRdb ran MiXCR on the 5' RACE reads. The sample has around 1,900,000 distinct CDR3 sequences; roughly two fifths are singletons. The sequencing input was blood. The receptors shown here come from a human donor in good health.

This clonotype has only a few counts. As DNA, the CDR3 is TGTGCCAGCAGTTACTCGCGCGTAGGTGAGCAGTTCTTC. It yields the protein CASSYSRVGEQFF. The chain couples TRBV6-2 or TRBV6-3 to TRBJ2-1; D is unresolved. The CDR3 spans 13 residues. CDR1 MNHEY and CDR2 SVGEGT come from the germline V gene. With 0 bases removed from V and 9 bases from J, the gap between germline ends came to 9 bases.

The chain employs TRBV7-6 and TRBJ1-2; weak D call: TRBD1 (5 bases). Germline values: CDR1 SGHVS, CDR2 FNYEAQ. This CDR3 comprises 14 residues. V was shortened by 5 bases and J by 4 bases, with 14 bases between the two germline ends. CDR3 loop: CASSPALGRYGYTF. CDR3 nucleotides: TGTGCCAGCAGCCCGGCCTTGGGACGCTATGGCTACACCTTC. Filled out from reference TRBV7-6 and TRBJ1-2, the complete variable domain reads GAGVSQSPRYKVTKRGQDVALRCDPISGHVSLYWYRQALGQGPEFLTYFNYEAQQDKSGLPNDRFSAERPEGSISTLTIQRTEQRDSAMYRCASSPALGRYGYTFGSGTRLTVV.

Points on this clonotype: Compared with germline, one end of the junction differs, possibly owing to a read error. J is TRBJ2-5 and V is TRBV5-1; 9 positions agree with TRBD2. This CDR3 contains 16 residues. The V gene's germline CDR1 is SGHRS and CDR2 YFSETQ. CDR3 in amino acids: CVSSLAPAGGQETQYF. The CDR3 region has the DNA TGCGTCAGCAGCTTGGCCCCAGCGGGGGGACAAGAGACCCAGTACTTC.

The J gene is TRBJ2-5, the V gene TRBV29-1; D unclear. Germline CDR1 and CDR2: SQVTM and ANQGSEA. The CDR3 sequence is 11 residues long. Trimming stripped 6 bases from V and 5 bases from J, with 10 bases between. The CDR3 here is CSVPKGETQYF. Written as DNA, the CDR3 is TGCAGCGTCCCAAAGGGTGAGACCCAGTACTTC.

This clonotype has a handful of counts. The V gene is TRBV4-3, the J gene TRBJ2-7; perhaps D is TRBD1 or TRBD2 (6 bases each). There are 15 residues in the CDR3. CDR1 is LGHNA, CDR2 YSLEER, per germline. Between the trimmed V and J ends, which lost 4 bases and 1 base, there was a span of 14 bases. The chain's CDR3 is CASSRTRDKSYEQYF. The CDR3 DNA reads as TGCGCCAGCAGCCGAACGCGGGACAAGTCCTACGAGCAGTACTTC.

V gene TRBV29-1 combines with J gene TRBJ2-7, with 9 bases matching TRBD1. Germline V gene sequence: CDR1 SQVTM, CDR2 ANQGSEA. The CDR3 consists of 15 residues. Losses at the gene ends were 5 bases for V and 4 bases for J; bases not matched to a gene: 12. The CDR3 loop reads CSVRKLPGQGYEQYF. The CDR3 DNA reads TGCAGCGTTCGAAAATTACCGGGACAGGGATACGAGCAGTACTTC.

J is TRBJ2-5 and V is TRBV7-8; D is possibly TRBD1 (6 bases). The length of the CDR3 is 21 residues. With 5 bases removed from V and 5 bases from J, the gap between germline ends came to 36 bases. Germline CDR1 and CDR2: SGHVS and FQNEAQ. The CDR3 spells CASSPSLIALWDTRLGETQYF. The CDR3 DNA reads as TGTGCCAGCAGCCCAAGCCTTATCGCCTTATGGGACACCCGCCTTGGGGAGACCCAGTACTTC. The whole variable domain, filled in from reference TRBV7-8 and TRBJ2-5, reads GAGVSQSPRYKVAKRGQDVALRCDPISGHVSLFWYQQALGQGPEFLTYFQNEAQLDKSGLPSDRFFAERPEGSVSTLKIQRTQQEDSAVYLCASSPSLIALWDTRLGETQYFGPGTRLLVL.

Notes on this clonotype: A much larger clone lies a single base off, so this may be a read error. This chain uses TRBV5-4 with TRBJ2-1; no reliable D call. The CDR3 length is 12 residues. The germline CDR1 and CDR2 sequences are SGHNT and YYREEE (reference sequence). V gave up 3 bases and J gave up 10 bases, with 11 bases separating them. CDR3 region: CASSSESYEQFF. DNA of the CDR3: TGTGCCAGCAGCTCCGAATCCTACGAGCAGTTCTTC.

About this clonotype: Sequence at one end of the junction differs from germline and may be a read error. V and J are TRBV29-1 and TRBJ1-1; D is perhaps TRBD1 (5 bases). CDR1 and CDR2 (germline): SQVTM, ANQGSEA. The CDR3 sequence is 14 residues long. This chain's CDR3 is CSAPLGGMNTEAFF. CDR3 DNA: TGTAGTGCCCCCCTGGGGGGGATGAACACTGAAGCTTTCTTT.

This clonotype was seen a single time. This rearrangement joins TRBV20-1 to TRBJ2-3; no reliable D call. The CDR3 has 13 residues. CDR1 and CDR2 from the germline V gene are DFQATT and SNEGSKA (reference sequence). The V end was cut by 5 bases, the J end by 2 bases, with 11 bases between. The CDR3 DNA is TGCAGTGCTCCCGGCAGATACACAGATACGCAGTATTTT. Its protein product is CSAPGRYTDTQYF.

The J gene is TRBJ2-3, the V gene TRBV29-1; D might be TRBD2 (6 bases). V lost 6 bases and J 2 bases, leaving 12 bases between the germline ends. Germline-derived CDR1 and CDR2 are SQVTM and ANQGSEA. CDR3 length: 13 amino acids. The CDR3 loop is CSVPGLFTDTQYF. CDR3 DNA: TGCAGCGTACCGGGACTGTTCACAGATACGCAGTATTTT.

This clonotype was seen just once. The rearrangement links TRBV7-2 to TRBJ1-2; a possible D gene is TRBD1 (5 bases). The V gene lost 0 bases and the J gene lost 6 bases, with 8 bases spanning the gap. The CDR3 covers 13 residues. The germline gives CDR1 SGHTA, CDR2 FQGNSA. CDR3: CASSLARTHGYTF. The CDR3 DNA reads as TGTGCCAGCAGCTTAGCCAGGACACATGGCTACACCTTC.

The V gene is TRBV7-3, the J gene TRBJ2-5; D call uncertain. Trimming pared 5 bases from V and 5 bases from J, leaving 18 bases between. Germline loops: CDR1 SGHTA, CDR2 FQGTGA. The CDR3 sequence is 15 residues long. CDR3 protein: CASSLIPGDRETQYF. The CDR3 nucleotides read TGTGCCAGCAGCCTCATACCGGGTGATCGGGAGACCCAGTACTTC. The full variable domain, with the rest looked up from reference TRBV7-3 and TRBJ2-5, is GAGVSQTPSNKVTEKGKYVELRCDPISGHTALYWYRQSLGQGPEFLIYFQGTGAADDSGLPNDRFFAVRPEGSVSTLKIQRTERGDSAVYLCASSLIPGDRETQYFGPGTRLLVL.

The V call is TRBV4-3, the J call TRBJ2-4; no reliable D call. The CDR3 is made up of 17 amino acids. Germline V CDR1 and CDR2: LGHNA, YSLEER. Trimming removed 0 bases at V and 0 bases at J, with 12 bases between. CDR3 sequence reads: CASSQELVLLAKNIQYF. CDR3 DNA: TGCGCCAGCAGCCAAGAACTGGTTCTTTTAGCCAAAAACATTCAGTACTTC.

The genes are TRBV20-1 and TRBJ1-2; 7 nucleotides line up with TRBD1. The V and J ends lost 3 bases and 8 bases, in that order; junction bases with no gene match: 9. This CDR3 is 13 amino acids long. Germline V gene data show CDR1 as DFQATT and CDR2 as SNEGSKA (reference sequence). CDR3 sequence (DNA): TGCAGTGCTAGCATCGGAGGGGGCCCGGGCTACACCTTC. It encodes CSASIGGGPGYTF.

The V call is TRBV7-2, the J call TRBJ1-2; D gene ambiguous. The CDR3 totals 14 residues. Germline CDR1 SGHTA, CDR2 FQGNSA. Trimming stripped 6 bases from V and 5 bases from J, with 16 bases between. CDR3 amino acids: CASSYRDPLYGYTF. The CDR3 DNA reads TGTGCCAGCAGTTATCGAGACCCCCTTTATGGCTACACCTTC. The full variable domain, rest sourced from reference TRBV7-2 and TRBJ1-2, is GAGVSQSPSNKVTEKGKDVELRCDPISGHTALYWYRQSLGQGLEFLIYFQGNSAPDKSGLPSDRFSAERTGGSVSTLTIQRTQQEDSAVYLCASSYRDPLYGYTFGSGTRLTVV.

The chain recombines TRBV6-6 with TRBJ2-1, with 8 bases that match TRBD2. J was trimmed by 7 bases and V by 2 bases; bases with no gene match: 10. Germline V gene lookup returns CDR1 MNHNY and CDR2 SVGAGI (reference sequence). This CDR3 region has 16 residues. The CDR3 here is CASSYIAGPEGNEQFF. The CDR3, as DNA: TGTGCCAGCAGTTACATAGCGGGGCCCGAGGGGAATGAGCAGTTCTTC.

This clonotype was detected only a few times. A much larger clone differs from this one at a single base, so this may be a read error. CDR3 sequence reads: CASSLGGGANVRTF. In nucleotides, the CDR3 is TGTGCCAGCAGCTTGGGAGGTGGGGCCAACGTCCGGACTTTC. V gene TRBV5-6 combines with J gene TRBJ2-6, with D maybe TRBD1 (5 bases). This CDR3 spans 14 amino acids. Germline assignment: CDR1 SGHDT and CDR2 YYEEEE.

The chain combines TRBV30 with TRBJ1-4, with D hard to call. Trimming removed 0 bases at V and 3 bases at J, with 8 bases between. Germline CDR1 GTSNPN, CDR2 SVGIG (reference sequence). The CDR3 extends over 14 amino acids. CDR3 protein: CAWSVDTANEKLFF. Here the CDR3 DNA reads TGTGCCTGGAGTGTCGACACGGCTAATGAAAAACTGTTTTTT.

As concerns this clonotype: This likely comes from a read error, as the CDR3 has no conserved phenylalanine or tryptophan at its end. The chain employs TRBV5-1 and TRBJ2-5, with 11 nucleotides matching TRBD1. With V trimmed by 4 bases and J by 5 bases, 1 base remained unmatched. Germline V gene sequence: CDR1 SGHRS, CDR2 YFSETQ. The CDR3 loop spans 13 amino acids. In nucleotides, the CDR3 is TGCGCCAGCAGCCGGGACAGGGGGGAGACCCAGTACTCC. Translation: CASSRDRGETQYS.

The genes are TRBV5-5 and TRBJ1-6; weak D call: TRBD1 (6 bases). The germline V and J ends were trimmed by 0 bases and 9 bases, with 13 bases remaining between them. CDR1 is SGHKS and CDR2 is YYEKEE in the germline V gene (reference sequence). CDR3 length: 15 amino acids. The CDR3 spells CASSLDPGAPSPLHF. The CDR3 DNA reads as TGTGCCAGCAGCTTGGATCCGGGGGCCCCTTCACCCCTCCACTTT.

A single count supports this clonotype. The rearrangement uses TRBV5-5 and TRBJ2-3; maybe TRBD1 (6 bases). Germline lookup yields CDR1 SGHKS and CDR2 YYEKEE (reference sequence). Trimming took off 4 bases at V and 1 base at J, with 19 bases between the two ends. The CDR3 is 17 residues long. The CDR3 is CASSPGPGVGGTDTQYF. The CDR3 DNA reads TGTGCCAGCAGCCCCGGGCCAGGGGTAGGTGGCACAGATACGCAGTATTTT. The whole variable domain, remainder taken from reference TRBV5-5 and TRBJ2-3, is DAGVTQSPTHLIKTRGQQVTLRCSPISGHKSVSWYQQVLGQGPQFIFQYYEKEERGRGNFPDRFSARQFPNYSSELNVNALLLGDSALYLCASSPGPGVGGTDTQYFGPGTRLTVL.

The V gene is TRBV27, the J gene TRBJ2-7, with TRBD2 matching 15 bases. The CDR3 has 18 residues. Germline-derived CDR1 and CDR2 are MNHEY and SMNVEV (reference sequence). V gave up 6 bases and J gave up 7 bases; unmatched junction bases: 16. The CDR3 loop reads CASSGTSGGPSSYNEQYF. Written as DNA, the CDR3 is TGTGCCAGCAGCGGGACTAGCGGGGGGCCTAGCTCCTACAATGAGCAGTACTTC.

This clonotype was observed a single time. The V call is TRBV12-3 or TRBV12-4, the J call TRBJ1-2; D remains unclear. The length of the CDR3 is 14 residues. Trimming left V 4 bases short and J 3 bases short, with 12 bases between. This chain's CDR3 is CASSSSGSHYGYTF. The CDR3 nucleotides are TGTGCCAGCAGTTCCTCGGGCAGTCACTATGGCTACACCTTC.

The table lists this clonotype with a few counts. This sequence joins TRBV29-1 and TRBJ2-1; 10 nucleotides align to TRBD2. This CDR3 comprises 17 residues. V shed 5 bases, J shed 8 bases, and the junction held 18 bases outside the gene matches. Germline CDR1 is SQVTM and CDR2 is ANQGSEA. The CDR3, as DNA: TGCAGCGTTCAATTGGACGGGTTAGCGGGGGGTCTGGATGAGCAGTTCTTC. Protein product: CSVQLDGLAGGLDEQFF.

The rearrangement uses TRBV7-2 and TRBJ2-1; 7 positions agree with TRBD2. CDR1 is SGHTA, CDR2 FQGNSA, per germline. The V gene end was trimmed by 7 bases and the J gene end by 5 bases; junction bases not matched to a gene: 14. This CDR3 is 16 amino acids long. The CDR3 DNA is TGTGCCAGCACCTTTGATATGGGTAGCGGGCACAATGAGCAGTTCTTC. Amino acids: CASTFDMGSGHNEQFF.

This clonotype was observed a single time. The J gene is TRBJ1-1, the V gene TRBV3-1; tentative D call: TRBD1 (5 bases). The germline V gene encodes CDR1 LGHDT and CDR2 YNNKEL (reference sequence). V lost 3 bases and J lost 4, with 15 bases in between. The CDR3 covers 15 residues. CDR3 protein: CASSQKGSWGTEAFF. CDR3 in DNA: TGTGCCAGCAGCCAGAAGGGGTCTTGGGGCACTGAAGCTTTCTTT.